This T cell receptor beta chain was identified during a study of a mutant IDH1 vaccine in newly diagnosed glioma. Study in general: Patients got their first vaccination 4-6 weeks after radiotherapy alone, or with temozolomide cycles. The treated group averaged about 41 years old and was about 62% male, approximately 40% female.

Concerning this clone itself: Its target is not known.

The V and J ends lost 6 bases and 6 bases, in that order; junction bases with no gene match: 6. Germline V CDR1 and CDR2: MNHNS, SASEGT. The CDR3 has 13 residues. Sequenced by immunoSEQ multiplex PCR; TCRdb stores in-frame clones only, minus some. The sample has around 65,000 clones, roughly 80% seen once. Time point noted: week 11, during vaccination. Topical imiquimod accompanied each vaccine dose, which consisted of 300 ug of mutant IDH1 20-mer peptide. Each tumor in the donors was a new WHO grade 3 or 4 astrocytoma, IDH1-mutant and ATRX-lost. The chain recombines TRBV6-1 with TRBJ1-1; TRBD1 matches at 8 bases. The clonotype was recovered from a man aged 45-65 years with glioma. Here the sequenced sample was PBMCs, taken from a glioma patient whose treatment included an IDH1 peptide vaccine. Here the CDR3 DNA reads TGTGCCAGCAGAGACAGGGGTGGATCTGAAGCTTTCTTT. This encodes CASRDRGGSEAFF.